These T cell receptor beta chains were read from a single sample in a study of tumor and adjacent non-tumor tissue in lung cancer. TCRdb recomputed calls from the multiplex PCR reads with MiXCR, one row per CDR3 protein. Among approximately 47,000 distinct CDR3 sequences listed, around 64% were seen once. The sequenced sample was distant non-tumor lung tissue. Receptor source: a woman in her sixties or seventies with non-small cell lung cancer. Each CDR3 is given with its conserved first and last residue. Each record gives: J gene, V gene, clone size, D gene, CDR3 DNA, CDR3 protein. A D gene is named only where the DNA matches it firmly. Size is stated for part of the rows, as once, few or many counts, or as a class when the clone is expanded.

J: TRBJ2-7
V: TRBV7-9
size: NA
D: TRBD1
DNA: TGTGCTAGCAGCAACGACAGGGGCAAGGCGTACGCGCAGTACTTC
CDR3: CASSNDRGKAYAQYF

J: TRBJ2-3
V: TRBV29-1
size: NA
D: NA
DNA: TGCAGCGGTAAAAGGGAACAGGACACAGATACACAGTATTTT
CDR3: CSGKREQDTDTQYF

J: TRBJ1-1
V: TRBV11-1
size: NA
D: NA
DNA: TGTCCCAGTAGCCCGTGGACGGGCGCGGACACTGAAGCTTTCTTT
CDR3: CPSSPWTGADTEAFF

J: TRBJ2-4
V: TRBV20-1
size: NA
D: NA
DNA: TGCAATGCTAGAGACGGACAAGGCAGAAACATTCAGTACTTC
CDR3: CNARDGQGRNIQYF

J: TRBJ1-2
V: TRBV29-1
size: NA
D: NA
DNA: TGTAGCATGGGACATCCGGAAGGGGATGGCTACACCTTC
CDR3: CSMGHPEGDGYTF

J: TRBJ2-7
V: TRBV4-1
size: few
D: TRBD1
DNA: TGCGCCAGCAGCCAAGATTCGGGACAGGACTCCTACGAGCAGTACTTC
CDR3: CASSQDSGQDSYEQYF

J: TRBJ2-4
V: TRBV28
size: few
D: TRBD2
DNA: TGTGCCAGCAGAAACGGGGGGGACACGTTAGCCAAAAACACTCAGTACTTC
CDR3: CASRNGGDTLAKNTQYF

J: TRBJ2-1
V: TRBV11-2
size: once
D: TRBD2
DNA: TGTGCCAGCAGCTTAAGGGGTAGCGGGAGGGCCTTAGGCTCCTACAATGAGCAGTTCTTC
CDR3: CASSLRGSGRALGSYNEQFF

J: TRBJ2-1
V: TRBV7-8
size: many
D: TRBD2
DNA: TGTGCCAGCAGCTCCTGGACTAGCAGTTACAATGAGCAGTTCTTC
CDR3: CASSSWTSSYNEQFF

J: TRBJ1-2
V: TRBV6-9
size: NA
D: TRBD1
DNA: TGTGCCAGACCCGGAGGAACAGGGGGAAGACACGGGAACTATGGCTACGCCTTC
CDR3: CARPGGTGGRHGNYGYAF

J: TRBJ2-3
V: TRBV20-1
size: NA
D: TRBD2
DNA: TGCAGTGCTGCCTCCGGGACTAGCGGGAGCACAGATACGCAGTATTTT
CDR3: CSAASGTSGSTDTQYF

J: TRBJ2-1
V: TRBV6-2/TRBV6-3
size: NA
D: NA
DNA: TGTTTCAGCAGTTACTTTGGACCTGAGCAGTTATTC
CDR3: CFSSYFGPEQLF

J: TRBJ2-7
V: TRBV11-1
size: NA
D: NA
DNA: TGTGCCAGCAGCTTCGAAGTGGGTCGATATGAGCAGTACTTC
CDR3: CASSFEVGRYEQYF

J: TRBJ1-1
V: TRBV30
size: NA
D: NA
DNA: TGTGCCTGGAGTGTCGGGGCAGGGAAAGCCACTGAAGCCTTCTTT
CDR3: CAWSVGAGKATEAFF

J: TRBJ1-4
V: TRBV29-1
size: many
D: TRBD1
DNA: TGCAGCGTTAGAGAAACAGGGGTCGAAAAACTGTTTTTT
CDR3: CSVRETGVEKLFF

J: TRBJ2-5
V: TRBV7-9
size: NA
D: TRBD2
DNA: TGTGCCAGCGGCGTGGGAGGGAGTAGCGGAAAAGATACCCAGTACTTC
CDR3: CASGVGGSSGKDTQYF

J: TRBJ2-1
V: TRBV29-1
size: NA
D: NA
DNA: TGCAGCGTTGATACAGGGTACAGTGACCAGTTCTTC
CDR3: CSVDTGYSDQFF

J: TRBJ2-2
V: TRBV6-6
size: NA
D: NA
DNA: TGTGCCAGCTGTAACTCGAGACCGAACACCGGGGAGCTGTTTTTT
CDR3: CASCNSRPNTGELFF

J: TRBJ2-3
V: TRBV4-1
size: NA
D: TRBD2
DNA: TGCGCTAGCAGCCTCGGACTAGCGGGAGGACGGGCAGATACGCAGTATTTT
CDR3: CASSLGLAGGRADTQYF

J: TRBJ2-1
V: TRBV11-1
size: NA
D: TRBD2
DNA: TGTGCCAACAGCTTAGCCCTAGCGGGCCCGTACAATGGGCAGTTCTTC
CDR3: CANSLALAGPYNGQFF

J: TRBJ1-1
V: TRBV7-6
size: few
D: NA
DNA: TGTGCCAGCAGCTCACCTCAGGGCGGGAACACTGAAGCTTTCTTT
CDR3: CASSSPQGGNTEAFF

J: TRBJ1-4
V: TRBV5-4
size: NA
D: NA
DNA: TGTGCCAGCAGCCGGAGGAGCCAGGGGAGTGAAAAACTGTTTTTT
CDR3: CASSRRSQGSEKLFF

J: TRBJ1-2
V: TRBV29-1
size: many
D: NA
DNA: TGCAGCGTTGAATTAGAGGACAGATCTAACTATGGCTACACCTTC
CDR3: CSVELEDRSNYGYTF